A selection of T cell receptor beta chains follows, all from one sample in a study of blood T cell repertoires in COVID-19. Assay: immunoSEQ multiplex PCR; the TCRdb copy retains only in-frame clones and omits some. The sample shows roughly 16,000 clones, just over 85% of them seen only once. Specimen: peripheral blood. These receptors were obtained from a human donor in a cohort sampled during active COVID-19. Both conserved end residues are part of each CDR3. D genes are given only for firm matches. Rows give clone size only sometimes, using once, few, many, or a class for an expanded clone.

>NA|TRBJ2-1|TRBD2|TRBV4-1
CASSQEGRGGNEQFF
TGCGCCAGCAGCCAAGAAGGGCGGGGGGGCAATGAGCAGTTCTTC
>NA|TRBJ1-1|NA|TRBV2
CASSVGGNTEAFF
TGTGCCAGCAGTGTGGGGGGGAACACTGAAGCTTTCTTT
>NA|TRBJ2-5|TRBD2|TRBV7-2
CASSPTGVAGQETQYF
TGTGCCAGCAGCCCAACGGGGGTAGCGGGACAAGAGACCCAGTACTTC
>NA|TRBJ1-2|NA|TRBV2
CASSEARPLGGYTF
TGTGCCAGCAGTGAAGCGCGCCCCCTCGGGGGCTACACCTTC
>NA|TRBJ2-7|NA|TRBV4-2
CASSQVARQGGYEQYF
TGTGCCAGCAGCCAAGTTGCGAGGCAGGGTGGTTACGAGCAGTACTTC
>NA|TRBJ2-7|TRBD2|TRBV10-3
CAISGLAGYYEQYF
TGTGCCATCAGTGGACTAGCGGGGTACTACGAGCAGTACTTC
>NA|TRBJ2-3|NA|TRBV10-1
CASSTGDTQYF
TGCGCCAGTTCTACCGGGGATACGCAGTATTTT
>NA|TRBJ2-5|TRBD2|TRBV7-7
CASSSGRGGTQYF
TGTGCTAGCAGCTCCGGGAGGGGGGGGACCCAGTACTTC
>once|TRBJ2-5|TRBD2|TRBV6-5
CASSIQRGGRETQYF
TGTGCCAGCAGTATTCAGCGGGGGGGCCGGGAGACCCAGTACTTC
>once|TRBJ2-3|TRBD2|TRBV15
CATSRDLSGLSYADTQYF
TGTGCCACCAGCAGAGATTTGTCGGGACTATCATACGCAGATACGCAGTATTTT
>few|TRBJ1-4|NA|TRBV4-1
CASSQDFPGLQTNEKLFF
TGCGCCAGCAGCCAAGATTTTCCGGGGTTGCAGACTAATGAAAAACTGTTTTTT
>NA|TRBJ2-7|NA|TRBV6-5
CASSYSAGAYEQYF
TGTGCCAGCAGTTACTCGGCAGGGGCCTACGAGCAGTACTTC
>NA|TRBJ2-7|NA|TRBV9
CASSPDPGDEQYF
TGTGCCAGCAGCCCTGACCCAGGGGACGAGCAGTACTTC
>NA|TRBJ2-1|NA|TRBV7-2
CASSLVWGPSYNEQFF
TGTGCCAGCAGCTTAGTGTGGGGGCCCTCCTACAATGAGCAGTTCTTC
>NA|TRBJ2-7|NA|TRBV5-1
CASWLTGPSYEQYF
TGCGCCAGCTGGTTGACAGGACCCTCCTACGAGCAGTACTTC
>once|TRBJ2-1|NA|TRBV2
CASSEKKGGSGGSGRNEQFF
TGTGCCAGCAGTGAAAAGAAGGGGGGGTCCGGCGGGAGCGGGCGCAATGAGCAGTTCTTC
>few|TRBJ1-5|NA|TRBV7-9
CASSLGSISNQPQHF
TGTGCCAGCAGCTTAGGTAGTATTAGCAATCAGCCCCAGCATTTT
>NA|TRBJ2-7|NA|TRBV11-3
CASSTTGYDEQYF
TGTGCCAGCAGCACCACAGGGTACGACGAGCAGTACTTC
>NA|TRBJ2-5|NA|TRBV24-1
CATSVSIRETQYF
TGTGCCACCAGTGTTTCGATCAGGGAGACCCAGTACTTC
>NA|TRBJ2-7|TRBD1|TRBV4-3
CASSQDFNRGRYEQYF
TGCGCCAGCAGCCAAGATTTTAACAGGGGGCGATACGAGCAGTACTTC
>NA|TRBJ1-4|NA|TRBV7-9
CASSETGGNEKLFF
TGTGCCAGCAGCGAGACGGGGGGTAATGAAAAACTGTTTTTT
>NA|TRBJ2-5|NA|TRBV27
CASTDRGPQETQYF
TGTGCCAGCACGGACAGAGGGCCACAAGAGACCCAGTACTTC
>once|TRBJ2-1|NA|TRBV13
CASSLVAGSPILGSSYNEQFF
TGTGCCAGCAGCCTGGTAGCTGGGTCTCCCATCCTCGGTAGCTCCTACAATGAGCAGTTCTTC
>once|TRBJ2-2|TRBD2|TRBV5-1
CASSLVPRGKLFF
TGCGCCAGCAGCTTAGTACCGCGGGGGAAGCTGTTTTTT
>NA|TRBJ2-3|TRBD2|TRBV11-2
CASSLWVGSGGAKDTQYF
TGTGCCAGCAGCTTATGGGTTGGTAGCGGGGGGGCTAAAGATACGCAGTATTTT
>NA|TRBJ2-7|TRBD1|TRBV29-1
CSVEAPTGNRHEQYF
TGCAGCGTTGAGGCCCCGACAGGGAATCGCCACGAGCAGTACTTC
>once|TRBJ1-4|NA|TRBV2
CASSTRARVGEKLFF
TGTGCCAGCAGTACCCGGGCCAGGGTTGGTGAAAAACTGTTTTTT
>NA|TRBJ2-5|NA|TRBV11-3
CASSPRGGERGETQYF
TGTGCCAGCAGCCCCAGAGGGGGGGAGAGGGGAGAGACCCAGTACTTC
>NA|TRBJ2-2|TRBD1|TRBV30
CAWSDRDRAANTGELFF
TGTGCCTGGAGTGACCGGGACAGGGCCGCGAACACCGGGGAGCTGTTTTTT
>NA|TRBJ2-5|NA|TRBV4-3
CASSQDRGFGQETQYF
TGCGCCAGCAGCCAAGATCGGGGATTCGGCCAAGAGACCCAGTACTTC
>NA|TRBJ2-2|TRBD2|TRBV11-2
CASSLETSGRAHTGELFF
TGTGCCAGCAGCTTAGAGACTAGCGGGAGGGCCCACACCGGGGAGCTGTTTTTT
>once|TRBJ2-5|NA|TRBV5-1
CASRRDLSPETQYF
TGCGCCAGCAGAAGGGACTTGTCCCCGGAGACCCAGTACTTC
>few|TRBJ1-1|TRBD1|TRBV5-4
CASSQGQGMNTEAFF
TGTGCCAGCAGCCAAGGACAGGGGATGAACACTGAAGCTTTCTTT
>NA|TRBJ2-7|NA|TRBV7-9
CASSRGWGRRTYEQYF
TGTGCCAGCAGCCGGGGATGGGGGAGGAGGACCTACGAGCAGTACTTC
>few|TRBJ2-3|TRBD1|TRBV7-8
CASSSTRDRASLSTQYF
TGTGCCAGCAGCTCTACCCGGGACAGGGCCTCGTTAAGTACGCAGTATTTT
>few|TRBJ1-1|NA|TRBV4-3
CASSQDRNTEAFF
TGCGCCAGCAGCCAAGACAGGAACACTGAAGCTTTCTTT
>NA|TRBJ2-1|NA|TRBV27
CASTIRGSSYNEQFF
TGTGCCAGCACCATACGGGGAAGCTCCTACAATGAGCAGTTCTTC
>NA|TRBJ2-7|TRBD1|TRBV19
CASTPGQGRLEQYF
TGTGCCAGTACCCCGGGACAGGGACGCCTCGAGCAGTACTTC
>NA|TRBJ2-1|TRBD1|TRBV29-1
CSGTDRESYNEQFF
TGCAGCGGGACGGACAGGGAGTCCTACAATGAGCAGTTCTTC
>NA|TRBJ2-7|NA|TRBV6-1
CASSDGTYEQYF
TGTGCCAGCAGTGACGGGACTTACGAGCAGTACTTC
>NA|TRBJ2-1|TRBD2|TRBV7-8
CASSTTSGSYNEQFF
TGTGCCAGCAGCACGACTAGCGGGTCCTACAATGAGCAGTTCTTC
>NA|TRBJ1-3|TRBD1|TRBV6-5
CASSKDRINTIYF
TGTGCCAGCAGTAAGGACAGGATCAACACCATATATTTT
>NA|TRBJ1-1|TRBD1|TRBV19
CASSKGQMNTEAFF
TGTGCCAGTAGCAAGGGACAGATGAACACTGAAGCTTTCTTT
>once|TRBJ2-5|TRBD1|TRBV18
CASSPPRDREETQYF
TGTGCCAGCTCACCACCTAGGGACAGGGAAGAGACCCAGTACTTC
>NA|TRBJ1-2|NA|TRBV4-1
CASSPLLGSGGYTF
TGCGCCAGCAGCCCCCTGCTAGGCAGTGGGGGCTACACCTTC
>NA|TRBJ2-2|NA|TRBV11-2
CASSLSASGELFF
TGTGCCAGCAGCCTTAGTGCGTCCGGGGAGCTGTTTTTT
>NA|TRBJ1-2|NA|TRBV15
CATSRDRVREDSDFYGYTF
TGTGCCACCAGCAGAGATAGAGTTCGGGAGGACAGTGACTTCTATGGCTACACCTTC
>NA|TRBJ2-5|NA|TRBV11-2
CASSLIAETAQETQYF
TGTGCCAGCAGCTTAATAGCAGAAACTGCCCAAGAGACCCAGTACTTC